The subject of this entry is one T cell receptor (beta chain). What it recognizes is unknown. The entry originates in a study of HIV-infected patients and healthy controls. Antiretroviral therapy had run roughly three months, about 14 weeks, before follow-up blood collection. Whole blood was used without fractionation, so all unsorted peripheral T cells were included. About 480 ng RNA was reverse transcribed with alpha and beta constant-region primers. Using multiplexing indices, alpha and beta chain libraries were generated apart by chain-specific third strand synthesis. Each cDNA molecule was barcoded, and a single primer pair amplified each chain. TCRdb recomputed calls from the 5' RACE reads with MiXCR, one row per CDR3 protein. The profile covers about 5,000 distinct CDR3 sequences, with 20% to 25% appearing a single time and roughly 28% taken by the ten largest. General observations from the study: Apparent post-therapy Gini recovery among HIV-infected patients was not reproduced with size-matched repertoires. Healthy controls shared more CDR3 sequences between individuals than HIV-infected patients did.

V trimming: 7 bases; J trimming: 3 bases; junction bases outside the gene matches: 6. Germline CDR1 is LNHDA and CDR2 is SQIVND (reference sequence). This CDR3 is 14 amino acids long. This clonotype was sampled from an adult with HIV infection. The chain carries TRBV19 and TRBJ2-7; 10 nucleotides match TRBD1. This material consisted of blood, taken during antiretroviral therapy. CDR3 sequence reads: CASTPTGGIYEQYF. CDR3 coding DNA: TGTGCCAGTACCCCGACAGGGGGCATCTACGAGCAGTACTTC.